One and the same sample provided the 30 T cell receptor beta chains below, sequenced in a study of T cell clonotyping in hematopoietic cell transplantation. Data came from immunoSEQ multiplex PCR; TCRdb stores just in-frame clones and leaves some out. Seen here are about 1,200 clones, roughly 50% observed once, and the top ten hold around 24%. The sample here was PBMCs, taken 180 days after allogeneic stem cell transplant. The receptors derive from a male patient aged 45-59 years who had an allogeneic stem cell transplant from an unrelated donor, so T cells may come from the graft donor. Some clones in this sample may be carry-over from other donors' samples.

CDR3 nucleotide sequence: TGCGCCAGCAGCTTAGCGGGGGGGCTGGAGCAGTATTTT. This translates into CASSLAGGLEQYF. The genes are TRBV5-1 and TRBJ2-3; TRBD2 matches 10 bases. The germline V gene has CDR1 SGHRS and CDR2 YFSETQ. The length of the CDR3 is 13 residues. V lost 2 bases, J lost 11 bases, and 5 bases stayed unmatched.

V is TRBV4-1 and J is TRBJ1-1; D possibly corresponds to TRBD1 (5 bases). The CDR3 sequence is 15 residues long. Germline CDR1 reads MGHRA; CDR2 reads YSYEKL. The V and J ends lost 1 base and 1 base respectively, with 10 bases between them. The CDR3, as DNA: TGCGCCAGCAGCCAAGGGGTGGGGGAGAACACTGAAGCTTTCTTT. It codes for CASSQGVGENTEAFF.

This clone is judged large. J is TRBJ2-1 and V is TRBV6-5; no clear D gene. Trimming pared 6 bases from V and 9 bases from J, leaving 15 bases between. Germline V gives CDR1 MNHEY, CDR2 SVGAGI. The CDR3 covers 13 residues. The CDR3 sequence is CASSNGLLGEQFF. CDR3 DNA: TGTGCCAGCAGCAACGGCCTATTGGGTGAGCAGTTCTTC.

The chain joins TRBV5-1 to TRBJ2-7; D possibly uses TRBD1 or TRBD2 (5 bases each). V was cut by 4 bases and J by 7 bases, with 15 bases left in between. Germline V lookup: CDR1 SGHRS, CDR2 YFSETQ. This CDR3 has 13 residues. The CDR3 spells CASSPRGEGEQYF. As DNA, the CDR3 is TGCGCCAGCAGCCCTCGGGGCGAGGGGGAGCAGTACTTC.

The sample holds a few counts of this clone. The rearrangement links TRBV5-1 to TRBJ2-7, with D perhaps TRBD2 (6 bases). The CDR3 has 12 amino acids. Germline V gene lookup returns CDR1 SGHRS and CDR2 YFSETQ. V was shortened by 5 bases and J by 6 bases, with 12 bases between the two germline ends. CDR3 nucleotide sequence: TGCGCCAGCAGACTGGCGGAGGGCGAGCAGTACTTC. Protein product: CASRLAEGEQYF.

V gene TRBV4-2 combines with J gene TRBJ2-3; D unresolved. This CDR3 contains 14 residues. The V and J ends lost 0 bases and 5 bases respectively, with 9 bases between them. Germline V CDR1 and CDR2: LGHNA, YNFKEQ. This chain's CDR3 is CASSQDGGEDTQYF. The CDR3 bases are TGTGCCAGCAGCCAAGATGGTGGAGAAGATACGCAGTATTTT.

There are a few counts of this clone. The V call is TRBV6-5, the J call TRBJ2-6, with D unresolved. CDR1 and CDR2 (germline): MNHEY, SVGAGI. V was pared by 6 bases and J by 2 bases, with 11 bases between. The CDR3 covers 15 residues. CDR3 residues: CASSPLSPGANVLTF. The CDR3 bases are TGTGCCAGCAGCCCACTGAGCCCTGGGGCCAACGTCCTGACTTTC.

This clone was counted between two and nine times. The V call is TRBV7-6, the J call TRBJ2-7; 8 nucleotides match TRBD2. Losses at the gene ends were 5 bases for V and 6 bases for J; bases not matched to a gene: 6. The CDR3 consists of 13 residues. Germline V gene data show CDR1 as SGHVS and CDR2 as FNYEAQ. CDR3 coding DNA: TGTGCCAGCAGCCCCGGACTAGCCGTCGAGCAGTACTTC. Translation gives CASSPGLAVEQYF.

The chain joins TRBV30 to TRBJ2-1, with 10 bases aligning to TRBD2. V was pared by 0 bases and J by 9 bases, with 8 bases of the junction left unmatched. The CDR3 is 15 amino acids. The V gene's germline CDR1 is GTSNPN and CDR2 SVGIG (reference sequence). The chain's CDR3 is CAWSVIAGGFSEQFF. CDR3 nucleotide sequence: TGTGCCTGGAGTGTGATAGCGGGAGGTTTTAGTGAGCAGTTCTTC. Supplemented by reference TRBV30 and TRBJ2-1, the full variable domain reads SQTIHQWPATLVQPVGSPLSLECTVEGTSNPNLYWYRQAAGRGLQLLFYSVGIGQISSEVPQNLSASRPQDRQFILSSKKLLLSDSGFYLCAWSVIAGGFSEQFFGPGTRLTVL.

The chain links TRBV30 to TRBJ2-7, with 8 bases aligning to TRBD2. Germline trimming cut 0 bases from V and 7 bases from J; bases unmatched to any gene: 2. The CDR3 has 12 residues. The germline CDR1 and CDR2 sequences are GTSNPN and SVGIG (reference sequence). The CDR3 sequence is CAWSVPGGEQYF. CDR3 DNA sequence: TGTGCCTGGAGTGTACCGGGGGGGGAGCAGTACTTC. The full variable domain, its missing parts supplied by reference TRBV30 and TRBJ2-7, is SQTIHQWPATLVQPVGSPLSLECTVEGTSNPNLYWYRQAAGRGLQLLFYSVGIGQISSEVPQNLSASRPQDRQFILSSKKLLLSDSGFYLCAWSVPGGEQYFGPGTRLTVT.

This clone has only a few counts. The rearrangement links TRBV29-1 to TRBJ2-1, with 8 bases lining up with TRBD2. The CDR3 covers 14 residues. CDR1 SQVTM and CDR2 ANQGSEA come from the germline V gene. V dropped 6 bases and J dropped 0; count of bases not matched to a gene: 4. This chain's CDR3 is CSVSGGSSYNEQFF. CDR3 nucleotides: TGCAGCGTCAGCGGGGGTTCCTCCTACAATGAGCAGTTCTTC.

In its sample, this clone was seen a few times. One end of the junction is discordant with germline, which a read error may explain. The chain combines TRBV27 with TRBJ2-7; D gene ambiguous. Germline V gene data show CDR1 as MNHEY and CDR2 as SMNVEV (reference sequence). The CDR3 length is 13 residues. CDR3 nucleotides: TGTGCCAGCAGTTTAAATCCGGCCTACCCGAGGCACTTC. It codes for CASSLNPAYPRHF.

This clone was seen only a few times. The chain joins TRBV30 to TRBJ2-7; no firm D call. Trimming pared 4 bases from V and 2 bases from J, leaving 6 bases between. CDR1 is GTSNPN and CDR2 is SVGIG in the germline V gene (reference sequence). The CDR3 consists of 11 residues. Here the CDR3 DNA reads TGTGCCTGGACGACGACCTACGAGCAGTACTTC. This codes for CAWTTTYEQYF. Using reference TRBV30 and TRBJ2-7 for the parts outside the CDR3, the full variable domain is SQTIHQWPATLVQPVGSPLSLECTVEGTSNPNLYWYRQAAGRGLQLLFYSVGIGQISSEVPQNLSASRPQDRQFILSSKKLLLSDSGFYLCAWTTTYEQYFGPGTRLTVT.

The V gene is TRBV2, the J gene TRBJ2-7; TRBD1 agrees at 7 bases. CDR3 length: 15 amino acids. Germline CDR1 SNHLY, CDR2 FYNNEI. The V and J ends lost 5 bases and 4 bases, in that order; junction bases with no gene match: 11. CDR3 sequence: CASSPSRDRRYEQYF. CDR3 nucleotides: TGTGCCAGCAGTCCAAGCCGGGACAGACGATACGAGCAGTACTTC.

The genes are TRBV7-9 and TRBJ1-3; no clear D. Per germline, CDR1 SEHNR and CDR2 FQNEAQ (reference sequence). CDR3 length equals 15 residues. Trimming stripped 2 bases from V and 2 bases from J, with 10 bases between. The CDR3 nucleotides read TGTGCCAGCAGCTTAAGAGGGTCGGCTGGAAACACCATATATTTT. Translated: CASSLRGSAGNTIYF.

The CDR3 coding sequence is TGTGCCAGCAGCCCGGGCGGGGGCCTCTTCTCCTACGAGCAGTACTTC. This codes for CASSPGGGLFSYEQYF. V and J are TRBV5-6 and TRBJ2-7, with D possibly matching TRBD2 (7 bases). The CDR3 has 16 residues. Trimming removed 4 bases at V and 0 bases at J, with 17 bases between. Germline CDR1 reads SGHDT; CDR2 reads YYEEEE.

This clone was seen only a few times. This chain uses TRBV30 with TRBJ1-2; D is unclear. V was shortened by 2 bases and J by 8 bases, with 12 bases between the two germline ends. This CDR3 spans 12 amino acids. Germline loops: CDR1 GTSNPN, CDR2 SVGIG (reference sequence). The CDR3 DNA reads TGTGCCTGGAGTAGGCAGTCAGGAGGCTACACCTTC. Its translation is CAWSRQSGGYTF.

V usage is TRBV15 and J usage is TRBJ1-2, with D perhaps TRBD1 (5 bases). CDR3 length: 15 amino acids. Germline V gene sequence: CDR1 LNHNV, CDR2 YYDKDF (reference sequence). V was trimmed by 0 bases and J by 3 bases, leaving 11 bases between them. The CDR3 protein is CATSRDKGTDYGYTF. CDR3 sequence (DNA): TGTGCCACCAGCAGAGATAAGGGGACGGACTATGGCTACACCTTC.

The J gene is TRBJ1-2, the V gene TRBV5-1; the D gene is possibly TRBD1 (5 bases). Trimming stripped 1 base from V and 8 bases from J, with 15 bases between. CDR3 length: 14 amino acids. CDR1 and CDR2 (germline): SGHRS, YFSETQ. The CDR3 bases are TGCGCCAGCAGCTTGTTCGATCCCAGGGACGGCTACACCTTC. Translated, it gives CASSLFDPRDGYTF.

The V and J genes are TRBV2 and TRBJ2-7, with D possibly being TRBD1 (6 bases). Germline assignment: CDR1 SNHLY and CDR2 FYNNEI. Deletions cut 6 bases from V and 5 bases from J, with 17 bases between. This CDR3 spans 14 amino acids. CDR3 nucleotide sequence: TGTGCCAGCAGCGACGGACAGATCGGGAACGAGCAGTACTTC. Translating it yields CASSDGQIGNEQYF.

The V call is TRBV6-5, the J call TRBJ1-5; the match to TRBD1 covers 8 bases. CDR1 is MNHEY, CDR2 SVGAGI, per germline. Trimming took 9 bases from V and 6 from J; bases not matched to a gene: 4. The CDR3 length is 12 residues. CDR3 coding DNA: TGTGCCAGTTCGACAGGGGCTCAGCCCCAGCATTTT. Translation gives CASSTGAQPQHF.

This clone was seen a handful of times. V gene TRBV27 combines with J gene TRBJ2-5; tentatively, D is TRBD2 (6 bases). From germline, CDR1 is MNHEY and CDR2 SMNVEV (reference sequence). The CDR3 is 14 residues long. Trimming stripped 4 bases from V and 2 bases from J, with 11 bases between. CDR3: CASSWTGDQETQYF. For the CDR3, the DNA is TGTGCCAGCAGTTGGACGGGGGATCAAGAGACCCAGTACTTC.

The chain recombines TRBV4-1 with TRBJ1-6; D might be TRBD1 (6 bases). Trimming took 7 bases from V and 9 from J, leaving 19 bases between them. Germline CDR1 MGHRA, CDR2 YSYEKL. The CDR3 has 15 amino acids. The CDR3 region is CASTPRGGALSPLHF. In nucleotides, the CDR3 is TGCGCCAGCACCCCCCGCGGGGGGGCCCTTTCACCCCTCCACTTT.

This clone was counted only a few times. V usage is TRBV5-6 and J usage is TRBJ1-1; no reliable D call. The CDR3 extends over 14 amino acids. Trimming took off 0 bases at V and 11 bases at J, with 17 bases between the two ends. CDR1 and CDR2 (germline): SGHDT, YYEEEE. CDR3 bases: TGTGCCAGCAGCTTGGGCCGGAATGGTGCTACGGCTTTCTTT. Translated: CASSLGRNGATAFF.

The CDR3 is CSVDSNYGYTF. CDR3 bases: TGCAGCGTTGACAGTAACTATGGCTACACCTTC. The chain couples TRBV29-1 to TRBJ1-2; D is uncertain. The CDR3 loop spans 11 amino acids. The germline V and J ends were trimmed by 3 bases and 1 base, with 3 bases remaining between them. From germline, CDR1 is SQVTM and CDR2 ANQGSEA.

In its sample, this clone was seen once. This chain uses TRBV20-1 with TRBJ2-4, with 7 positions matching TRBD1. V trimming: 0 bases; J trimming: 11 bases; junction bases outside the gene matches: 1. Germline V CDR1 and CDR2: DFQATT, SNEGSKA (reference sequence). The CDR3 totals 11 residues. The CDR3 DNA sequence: TGCAGTGCTAGAGAGACAGGGTTTCAGTACTTC. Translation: CSARETGFQYF.

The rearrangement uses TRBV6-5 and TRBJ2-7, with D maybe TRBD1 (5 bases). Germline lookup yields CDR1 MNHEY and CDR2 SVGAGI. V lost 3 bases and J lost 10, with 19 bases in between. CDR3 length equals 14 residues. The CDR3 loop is CASSYVQGALVQYF. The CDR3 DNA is TGTGCCAGCAGTTATGTTCAGGGTGCGCTCGTACAGTACTTC.

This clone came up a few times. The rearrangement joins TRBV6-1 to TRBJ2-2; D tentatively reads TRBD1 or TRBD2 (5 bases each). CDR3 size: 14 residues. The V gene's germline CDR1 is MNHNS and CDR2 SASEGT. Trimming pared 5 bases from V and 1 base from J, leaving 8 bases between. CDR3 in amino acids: CASSRDGNTGELFF. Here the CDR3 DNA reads TGTGCCAGCAGTCGGGACGGGAACACCGGGGAGCTGTTTTTT.

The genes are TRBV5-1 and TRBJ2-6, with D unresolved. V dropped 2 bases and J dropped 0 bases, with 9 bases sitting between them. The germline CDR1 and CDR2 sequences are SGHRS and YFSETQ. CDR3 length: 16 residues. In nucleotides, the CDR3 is TGCGCCAGCAGCTTCTTACCTGTCTCTGGGGCCAACGTCCTGACTTTC. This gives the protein CASSFLPVSGANVLTF.

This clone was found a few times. The CDR3 here is CASSYLRVTTGELFF. CDR3 bases: TGTGCCAGCAGTTATTTGAGGGTCACCACCGGGGAGCTGTTTTTT. This chain uses TRBV2 with TRBJ2-2, with a weak D call TRBD2 (5 bases). V gave up 5 bases and J gave up 4 bases, with 14 bases separating them. The length of the CDR3 is 15 residues. CDR1 SNHLY and CDR2 FYNNEI come from the germline V gene.